The TCR beta chain described here comes from a study of T-cell memory formation after mild COVID-19 (dated by TCRdb to the early 2020s). For the study in its entirety: TCR sequence clusters from the two donors were largely donor specific. Two young, previously healthy adult volunteers made up the cohort, one male and one female. In a couple of donors, T-cell clones that expanded and contracted after mild COVID-19 were followed by sequencing TCRalpha and TCRbeta repertoires longitudinally.

Ficoll-Paque density gradient centrifugation was used to isolate PBMCs. The investigation overall reported the following: Some responding clones were detected in pre-infection memory, suggesting pre-existing cross-reactive memory T cells joined the SARS-CoV-2 response. Contracting CD4+ clones were found mainly in CM and EM memory subsets, while CD8+ clones were enriched in EMRA. The second-wave clones that peaked on day 37 were not confirmed to be SARS-CoV-2 specific. The study covered only a couple of mild cases, and larger cohorts including severe cases with pre-infection samples were considered necessary. Clones contracting from day 15 to 85 had balanced CD4/CD8 phenotypes, while a second wave expanding from day 15 to 37 was biased towards CD4+.

Concerning this clonotype: There is no known antigen for this receptor. Per-base quality was not reported, and no clone a single base away is much larger than it.

The CDR1 and CDR2 encoded by the germline V gene (reference sequence) are LNHNV and YYDKDF. The CDR3 runs 20 amino acids, cysteine and phenylalanine included. Kept here is only the CDR3 DNA, which spans 60 bases and is read in frame from base 1. V loses 0 bases at its end and J loses 4 bases; junction bases beyond the gene matches: 18. Sequencing instrument: Illumina NovaSeq 6000. Using 5'RACE with constant-segment primers, TCRalpha and TCRbeta cDNA libraries were constructed, with sample barcodes and unique molecular identifiers added in the process. RNA was extracted from every sample with Trizol reagent. Libraries were amplified in two PCR steps, with a second sample barcode and Illumina TruSeq adapters added in the second step. Sequencing of the libraries was done on an Illumina NovaSeq, producing 2 x 150 bp paired-end reads. The study's processing was this. Reads were demultiplexed and collapsed into UMI-guided consensus sequences with migec v1.2.7. Using mixcr v2.1.11, UMI consensuses were aligned to TRA and TRB V and J templates and then assembled into clonotypes. A clonotype was counted as expanded or contracted only when both edgeR and NoisET called the clonotype significant, with the noise models trained on biological replicates. For edgeR calls, the cutoffs were a false discovery rate-adjusted p below 0.01 and a log2 fold-change threshold of 1. As an exploratory analysis of dynamics, max-normalized trajectories of the 1000 most abundant clonotypes were examined with PCA combined with hierarchical clustering. The CD4 or CD8 phenotype of responding clones was assigned using the separately sequenced CD4+ and CD8+ repertoires. TCRdb reprocessed the public reads (quality trimming at Q25 with fastp, clone calling with MiXCR) and kept in-frame beta chains. Every entry covers one CDR3 protein and lists the most common genes and DNA from its rows. These V and J calls rely on TCRdb rather than the paper's analysis. Here the sample has approximately 150,000 distinct CDR3 sequences; roughly 6.2% occur a single time. The ten largest clones represent approximately 2% of the sample.

The chain is made from TRBV15 and TRBJ2-7; 10 central nucleotides agree with TRBD2. This TCR came from an adult woman who had mild COVID-19 (a few samples of this study predate the infection). The sample titles of this study are shuffled in the database, so cell type and time point are left out; the donor was told from shared clones. The material sequenced was PBMCs or a T cell subset sorted from them (not recorded which). The sequenced DNA: TGTGCCACCAGCAGAGATGTGGCTAGCGGGAGCACTTGGCGTAGGTACGAGCAGTACTTC. Translated, it gives CATSRDVASGSTWRRYEQYF.